This TCR beta chain was documented in a study of tumor and adjacent non-tumor tissue in lung cancer. General observations from the study: Patients with more diverse tumor TCRs had worse survival.

The CDR3 is 16 residues long. The template was RNA from unsorted bulk tissue. Newly diagnosed lung cancer patients had thoracic surgery in China, August–November 2014, without prior chemotherapy. TCRbeta libraries were built with three rounds of nested PCR, modified from ARM-PCR. TCRdb processed the multiplex PCR reads anew with MiXCR; each CDR3 protein has one entry. This sample yields tens of thousands of distinct CDR3 sequences, of which 55% to 70% are seen a single time; roughly 21% belongs to the top ten. This clonotype showed up just a few times. Its matching antigen is unknown. The origin of this receptor is a man aged 45-65 years with non-small cell lung cancer. J is TRBJ2-3 and V is TRBV21-1; the table gives TRBD2 as D, unverified against the DNA. TRBV21-1 is recorded as a pseudogene. Sequenced: lung tumor tissue. CDR3 sequence reads: CASSKAPSGARGTQYF. CDR3 DNA: TGTGCCAGCAGCAAAGCTCCTAGCGGGGCGCGAGGTACGCAGTATTTT.